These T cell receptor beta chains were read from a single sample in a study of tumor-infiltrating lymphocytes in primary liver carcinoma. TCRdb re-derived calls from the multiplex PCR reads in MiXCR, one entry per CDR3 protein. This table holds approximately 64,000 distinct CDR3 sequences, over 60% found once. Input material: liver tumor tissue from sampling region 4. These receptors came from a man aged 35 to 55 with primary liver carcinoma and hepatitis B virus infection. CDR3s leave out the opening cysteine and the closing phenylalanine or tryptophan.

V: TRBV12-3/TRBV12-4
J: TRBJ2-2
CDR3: ASMETANTGELL

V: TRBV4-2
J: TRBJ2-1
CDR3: ASSHAGGQWNNEQF

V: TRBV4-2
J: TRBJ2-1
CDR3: ASSPGSGPEDEQF

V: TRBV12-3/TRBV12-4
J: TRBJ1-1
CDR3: DSSKGAGTEAF

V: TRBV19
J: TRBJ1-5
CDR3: ASNRGVGAQPQH

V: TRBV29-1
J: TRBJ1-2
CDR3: GVDDGTYGYT

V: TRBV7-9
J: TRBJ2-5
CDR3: ASSSPWTSGGYQDTQY

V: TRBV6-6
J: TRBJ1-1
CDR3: ASSAGGTTEAS

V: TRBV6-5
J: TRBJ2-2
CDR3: AIGMNTGELF

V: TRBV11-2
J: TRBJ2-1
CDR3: ASSLRQGPYIEQF

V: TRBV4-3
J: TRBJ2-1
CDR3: SSSQGAQRSYDEQF

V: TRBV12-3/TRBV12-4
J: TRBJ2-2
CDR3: ASSLVLGRGGELS

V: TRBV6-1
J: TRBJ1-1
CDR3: ASSDGWNIEAF

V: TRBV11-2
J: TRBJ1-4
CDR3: ASSLDGLADEKLF

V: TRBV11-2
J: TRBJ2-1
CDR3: GSSFAASYEQS

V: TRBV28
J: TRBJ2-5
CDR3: ASSPGGVRETQY

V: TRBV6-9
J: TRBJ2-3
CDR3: ASSPIAGGVADMQY

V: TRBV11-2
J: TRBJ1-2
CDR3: TSSLDSLAYSRGYT

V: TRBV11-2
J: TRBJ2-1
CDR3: ASNLDPESSYNEKF

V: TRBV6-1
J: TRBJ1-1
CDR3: ASSVTRPGRGTEAF

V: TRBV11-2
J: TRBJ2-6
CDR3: SSSLDLGARAHVLT

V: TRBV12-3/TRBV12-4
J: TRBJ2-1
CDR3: ACSFGRDSEQF

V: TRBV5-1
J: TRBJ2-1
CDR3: ASSFGSEGAGYNEQF

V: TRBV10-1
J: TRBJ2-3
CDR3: ASSQLVSGADTQY

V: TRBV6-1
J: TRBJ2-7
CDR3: ATETGGHYDQY

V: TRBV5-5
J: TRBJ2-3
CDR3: ASSLGSSGTDRQY

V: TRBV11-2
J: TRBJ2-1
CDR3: ASRLELLAGMNERF

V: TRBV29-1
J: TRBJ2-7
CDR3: SANIGTYEQY

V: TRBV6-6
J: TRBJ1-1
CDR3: ASRTGGADETF

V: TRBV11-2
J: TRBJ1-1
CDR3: ASSPSRGFVNTGAF

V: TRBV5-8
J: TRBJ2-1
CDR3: ASSLAQAGVNNEQF

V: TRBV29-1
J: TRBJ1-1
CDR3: SGGHDGYQNTEAF

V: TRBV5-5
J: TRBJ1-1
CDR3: ASSHEGERYTKAF

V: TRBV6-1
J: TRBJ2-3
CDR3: ASSHYSPGLAVRDTQY